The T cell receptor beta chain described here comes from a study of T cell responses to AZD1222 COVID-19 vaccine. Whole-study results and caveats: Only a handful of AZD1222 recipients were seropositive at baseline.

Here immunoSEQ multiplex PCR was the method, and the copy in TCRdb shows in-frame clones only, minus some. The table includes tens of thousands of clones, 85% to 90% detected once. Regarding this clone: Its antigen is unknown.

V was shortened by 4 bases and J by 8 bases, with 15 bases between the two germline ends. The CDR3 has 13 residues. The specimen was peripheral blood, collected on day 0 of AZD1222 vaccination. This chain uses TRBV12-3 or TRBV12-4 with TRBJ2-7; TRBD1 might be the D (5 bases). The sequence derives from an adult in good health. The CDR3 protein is CASSYQGFDKQYF. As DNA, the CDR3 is TGTGCCAGCAGTTACCAGGGCTTTGATAAGCAGTACTTC.